This entry concerns a single T cell receptor beta chain. The data are from a study of blood T cell repertoires in COVID-19. Whole-study context: Samples came from the United States, Italy and Spain, spanning acute and convalescent COVID-19.

V lost 4 bases to trimming and J lost 7 bases; unmatched junction nucleotides: 8. Germline values: CDR1 KGHDR, CDR2 SFDVKD. This CDR3 contains 15 residues. The assay was immunoSEQ multiplex PCR, and TCRdb's table has in-frame clones only and misses some. The sample has around 93,000 clones, 80% to 90% seen once. This clonotype originated in a man older than 75 with acute or convalescent COVID-19. The sample consisted of peripheral blood. The chain combines TRBV24-1 with TRBJ2-1; 8 bases fit TRBD2. The CDR3 protein is CATSDPEPSGNEQFF. CDR3 nucleotide sequence: TGTGCCACCAGTGACCCGGAGCCTAGCGGGAATGAGCAGTTCTTC.